The T cell receptor (beta chain) described here comes from a study of shared clonotypes between healthy human individuals. The junction had 5 bases not matched to a gene; V was cut back by 6 bases and J by 2 bases. The CDR3 extends over 14 amino acids. Germline V CDR1 and CDR2: SQVTM, ANQGSEA. Some clones are missing from TCRdb's copy, which holds only in-frame ones; the method was immunoSEQ multiplex PCR. The profile covers approximately 1.9 million clones, with just over 90% appearing a single time and around 1.7% taken by the ten largest. CD8 cells classed as naive were CD45RO-negative and positively selected for CCR7, excluding terminally differentiated effector memory CD45RA+ cells. Every one of the donors was a Caucasian adult that lived in Nashville, Tennessee. A remark on this clone: Other nucleotide sequences in the sample specify the same CDR3.

The receptor was derived from a man between 18 and 35 years old in good health. Some clones in this sample may be carry-over from other donors' samples. V gene TRBV29-1 combines with J gene TRBJ2-3, with 10 nucleotides matching TRBD2. The material sequenced was naive CD8+ T cells from PBMCs. Here the CDR3 DNA reads TGCAGCGTACGACTAGCGGGCTACACAGATACGCAGTATTTT. Translated, it gives CSVRLAGYTDTQYF.